The 16 T cell receptor beta chains listed next were all sequenced from one sample in a study of patients and donors after allogeneic stem cell transplantation. From the RT-PCR reads, TCRdb called clonotypes with MiXCR, one entry per CDR3 protein. The sample lists around 30,000 distinct CDR3 sequences; more than 35% were seen once. Sequencing used blood, either unsorted or a sorted T cell fraction (not recorded which). These receptors all stem from a human donor who was either an allogeneic HSCT recipient or a stem cell or donor lymphocyte infusion donor (not recorded which). It is not recorded whose cells these are; they may come from a transplant donor.

This clonotype was counted ten times or more. The chain uses TRBV15 and TRBJ2-7; the D is unclear. Germline loops: CDR1 LNHNV, CDR2 YYDKDF (reference sequence). Trimming stripped 2 bases from V and 2 bases from J, with 10 bases between. The CDR3 spans 14 residues. The chain's CDR3 is CATSRTHEAYEQYV. CDR3 nucleotide sequence: TGTGCCACCAGCAGAACCCATGAAGCCTACGAGCAGTACGTC.

This clonotype was recorded many times. The V gene is TRBV11-2, the J gene TRBJ1-5; unclear D gene. Per the germline V gene, CDR1 is SGHAT and CDR2 is FQNNGV. V was clipped by 6 bases and J by 6 bases, with 12 bases between them. The CDR3 is 13 amino acids. As DNA, the CDR3 is TGTGCCAGCAGTCCCCTGGGCAGTCAGCCCCAGCATTTT. It codes for CASSPLGSQPQHF.

The sample holds many counts of this clonotype. The chain is built from TRBV29-1 and TRBJ1-1; 8 bases align to TRBD1. The V segment lost 6 bases and the J segment 5 bases; nucleotides outside the gene matches: 8. Germline CDR1 and CDR2: SQVTM and ANQGSEA. CDR3 length: 13 residues. The CDR3 coding sequence is TGCAGCGTCGCACAGGGGGGAGGGACTGAAGCTTTCTTT. Residues: CSVAQGGGTEAFF. Based on the CDR3 plus reference TRBV29-1 and TRBJ1-1, the full variable domain is SAVISQKPSRDICQRGTSLTIQCQVDSQVTMMFWYRQQPGQSLTLIATANQGSEATYESGFVIDKFPISRPNLTFSTLTVSNMSPEDSSIYLCSVAQGGGTEAFFGQGTRLTVV.

The chain couples TRBV2 to TRBJ2-5; D gene uncertain. This CDR3 region has 14 residues. V lost 2 bases and J 2 bases, leaving 9 bases between the germline ends. Germline V gene data show CDR1 as SNHLY and CDR2 as FYNNEI. The CDR3, as DNA: TGTGCCAGCAGTGAAATGGTAGCTCAAGAGACCCAGTACTTC. Amino acid sequence: CASSEMVAQETQYF.

The V call is TRBV6-2 or TRBV6-3, the J call TRBJ2-7; D perhaps matches TRBD2 (6 bases). The V gene's germline CDR1 is MNHEY and CDR2 SVGEGT. V shed 6 bases and J shed 4 bases, with 16 bases lying between them. This CDR3 region has 14 residues. CDR3 in amino acids: CASSRPGLGYEQYF. In DNA form, the CDR3 reads TGTGCCAGCAGCAGACCGGGACTCGGTTACGAGCAGTACTTC.

This clonotype was seen more than once but under ten times. The chain employs TRBV29-1 and TRBJ2-5; TRBD1 might be the D (6 bases). V gave up 0 bases and J gave up 0 bases, with 20 bases separating them. The length of the CDR3 is 18 residues. Per germline, CDR1 SQVTM and CDR2 ANQGSEA. The CDR3 reads CSVEEAILMGANQETQYF. CDR3 DNA: TGCAGCGTTGAAGAGGCGATCTTAATGGGGGCGAACCAAGAGACCCAGTACTTC.

The chain recombines TRBV6-6 with TRBJ1-5; D might be TRBD1 (6 bases). V gave up 6 bases and J gave up 4 bases, with 13 bases separating them. Looked up from germline, CDR1 is MNHNY and CDR2 is SVGAGI (reference sequence). The CDR3 loop spans 14 amino acids. CDR3 loop: CASRNQGSNQPQHF. The CDR3 DNA reads TGTGCCAGCAGGAATCAGGGGAGTAATCAGCCCCAGCATTTT.

In its sample, this clonotype was seen a few times. The rearrangement uses TRBV4-3 and TRBJ1-5; D is uncertain. Germline-derived CDR1 and CDR2 are LGHNA and YSLEER. CDR3 length equals 15 residues. Trimming stripped 0 bases from V and 0 bases from J, with 6 bases between. CDR3 DNA sequence: TGCGCCAGCAGCCAAGATAGGTCTAGCAATCAGCCCCAGCATTTT. It encodes CASSQDRSSNQPQHF.

The V and J genes are TRBV29-1 and TRBJ2-1; a possible D gene is TRBD2 (5 bases). The CDR3 contains 14 residues. V lost 8 bases and J 2 bases, leaving 16 bases between the germline ends. Germline V gene sequence: CDR1 SQVTM, CDR2 ANQGSEA. CDR3 loop: CSFIRWETYNEQFF. CDR3 bases: TGCAGCTTCATCCGGTGGGAGACCTACAATGAGCAGTTCTTC.

At least ten counts were recorded for this clonotype. The chain is built from TRBV5-1 and TRBJ1-1; no clear D gene. The CDR3 sequence is 14 residues long. CDR1 and CDR2 from the germline V gene are SGHRS and YFSETQ. Trimming removed 4 bases from V and 0 bases from J, with 10 bases in between. CDR3 DNA: TGCGCCAGCAGCCCTTACGACCTGAACACTGAAGCTTTCTTT. Amino acid sequence: CASSPYDLNTEAFF.

Only one count was recorded for this clonotype. The gene calls are TRBV5-1 and TRBJ2-5; D perhaps matches TRBD2 (5 bases). The germline V gene encodes CDR1 SGHRS and CDR2 YFSETQ. Trimming stripped 0 bases from V and 1 base from J, with 16 bases between. The length of the CDR3 is 17 residues. CDR3 in amino acids: CASSLEGGRRIQETQYF. CDR3 bases: TGCGCCAGCAGCTTGGAAGGTGGCAGGAGGATCCAAGAGACCCAGTACTTC. Based on the CDR3 plus reference TRBV5-1 and TRBJ2-5, the full variable domain is KAGVTQTPRYLIKTRGQQVTLSCSPISGHRSVSWYQQTPGQGLQFLFEYFSETQRNKGNFPGRFSGRQFSNSRSEMNVSTLELGDSALYLCASSLEGGRRIQETQYFGPGTRLLVL.

V usage is TRBV4-2 and J usage is TRBJ2-5; TRBD2 matches at 8 bases. Per germline, CDR1 LGHNA and CDR2 YNFKEQ. The CDR3 has 14 residues. Trimming removed 3 bases from V and 2 bases from J; junction bases left unmatched: 2. The CDR3 spells CASSQERGQETQYF. In DNA form, the CDR3 reads TGTGCCAGCAGCCAGGAGCGGGGGCAAGAGACCCAGTACTTC.

This clonotype was observed a few times. The chain couples TRBV5-1 to TRBJ2-1; tentative D call: TRBD2 (5 bases). The CDR3 runs to 15 residues. V was pared by 0 bases and J by 0 bases, with 7 bases between. Germline V CDR1 and CDR2: SGHRS, YFSETQ. This CDR3 reads CASSLGGPSYNEQFF. CDR3 nucleotides: TGCGCCAGCAGCTTGGGCGGGCCCTCCTACAATGAGCAGTTCTTC.

The chain has TRBV13 and TRBJ1-2; possibly TRBD1 for D (5 bases). Germline CDR1 and CDR2: PRHDT and FYEKMQ (reference sequence). The V gene lost 2 bases and the J gene lost 8 bases, with 12 bases spanning the gap. The CDR3 runs 13 residues. The CDR3, as DNA: TGTGCCAGCAGCTTACAACAGGCGCGAGGCTACACCTTC. Its protein is CASSLQQARGYTF.

The chain employs TRBV4-2 and TRBJ2-1; tentatively, D is TRBD1 (5 bases). V lost 1 base and J 5 bases, leaving 15 bases between the germline ends. There are 16 residues in the CDR3. The germline gives CDR1 LGHNA, CDR2 YNFKEQ. The CDR3 nucleotides are TGTGCCAGCAGCCAAGTCGCGTCGCAGGGTCACAATGAGCAGTTCTTC. This encodes CASSQVASQGHNEQFF.

This rearrangement joins TRBV5-6 to TRBJ2-1, with 9 bases identical to TRBD1. Germline V gene sequence: CDR1 SGHDT, CDR2 YYEEEE. This CDR3 has 14 residues. J gave up 5 bases and V 9 bases, and 9 bases lay outside the gene matches. The CDR3 coding sequence is TGTGCCACCCAACCTAGGGACAGGGACAATGAGCAGTTCTTC. Its translation is CATQPRDRDNEQFF.